A single sample gave rise to the 7 T cell receptor beta chains below, sequenced in a study of cytomegalovirus exposure and HLA in healthy donors. Both 60 Vbeta primers and 13 Jbeta primers went into the PCR. TCRdb's copy holds only in-frame clones and misses some; the assay was immunoSEQ multiplex PCR. The data show about 150,000 clones, approximately 80% seen once. The sample comprised PBMCs. The receptors come from a man aged 25-45 years in good health and CMV-seropositive.

The rearrangement links TRBV5-1 to TRBJ1-1; no firm D call. The germline CDR1 and CDR2 sequences are SGHRS and YFSETQ. Trimming cost V 0 bases and J 0 bases, with 6 bases left between them. The CDR3 has 14 residues. CDR3 nucleotide sequence: TGCGCCAGCAGCTTGGAGCGGATGAACACTGAAGCTTTCTTT. Its protein is CASSLERMNTEAFF.

This clone was recorded only once. J is TRBJ1-2 and V is TRBV6-1; D gene unclear. The CDR3 runs to 13 residues. Trimming left V 4 bases short and J 3 bases short, with 9 bases between. Germline values: CDR1 MNHNS, CDR2 SASEGT. The CDR3 nucleotides read TGTGCCAGCAGTGTTGGCGGATACTATGGCTACACCTTC. Amino acids: CASSVGGYYGYTF.

V is TRBV29-1 and J is TRBJ1-2, with 7 nucleotides matching TRBD1. This CDR3 comprises 15 residues. Germline CDR1 is SQVTM and CDR2 is ANQGSEA. With 0 bases clipped from V and 5 bases from J, the junction kept 9 bases outside the gene matches. As DNA, the CDR3 is TGCAGCGTTGAAGATCTAGACAGGGCTGGTTATGGCTACACCTTC. Encoded protein: CSVEDLDRAGYGYTF. Combining the CDR3 with reference TRBV29-1 and TRBJ1-2 gives the whole variable domain SAVISQKPSRDICQRGTSLTIQCQVDSQVTMMFWYRQQPGQSLTLIATANQGSEATYESGFVIDKFPISRPNLTFSTLTVSNMSPEDSSIYLCSVEDLDRAGYGYTFGSGTRLTVV.

The chain has TRBV28 and TRBJ2-3, with D hard to call. The CDR3 is 14 residues long. V was shortened by 7 bases and J by 0 bases, with 11 bases between the two germline ends. Germline V gives CDR1 MDHEN, CDR2 SYDVKM. The CDR3 protein is CASNRVTSTDTQYF. The DNA of the CDR3 is TGTGCCAGCAACCGGGTAACTAGCACAGATACGCAGTATTTT.

CDR3 region: CASSPRGIDSNQPQHF. The CDR3 DNA follows: TGTGCCAGCAGTCCCCGGGGGATTGATAGCAATCAGCCCCAGCATTTT. The chain employs TRBV27 and TRBJ1-5, with D maybe TRBD1 (5 bases). The ends were cut back, 5 bases at V and 0 bases at J, with 14 bases in the middle. CDR1 and CDR2 (germline): MNHEY, SMNVEV (reference sequence). The CDR3 has 16 amino acids.

The chain combines TRBV28 with TRBJ1-5; D possibly corresponds to TRBD1 (6 bases). Germline V gene lookup returns CDR1 MDHEN and CDR2 SYDVKM. The ends were cut back, 7 bases at V and 3 bases at J, with 19 bases in the middle. The CDR3 totals 16 residues. The CDR3 loop is CASNRLQGPDNQPQHF. The CDR3, as DNA: TGTGCCAGCAATCGGTTACAGGGTCCTGACAATCAGCCCCAGCATTTT.

The rearrangement links TRBV6-6 to TRBJ2-3; TRBD2 matches 9 bases. The CDR3 is made up of 16 amino acids. With 6 bases clipped from V and 4 bases from J, the junction kept 11 bases outside the gene matches. In germline, CDR1 is MNHNY, CDR2 SVGAGI (reference sequence). For the CDR3, the DNA is TGTGCCAGCAGCCGGGCGTTGGCGGGAGGGCCAGATACGCAGTATTTT. Translation: CASSRALAGGPDTQYF.